This T cell receptor (beta chain) was observed in a study of blood T cell repertoires in COVID-19. Study-wide background: The United States, Italy and Spain provided the acute and convalescent COVID-19 samples. Sample material is recorded as cDNA or gDNA derived from T cells, B-cell-depleted T cells, or PBMCs.

Original data processing: Counts of nucleated cells, estimated from reference gene primer amplification, were obtained. Profiled with immunoSEQ multiplex PCR; TCRdb holds only in-frame clones, not every one. V, J and clone size were drawn from that table, and D and trimming were deduced from the DNA. The table records about 89,000 clones, roughly 87% of them present only once. This CDR3 is built from 15 residues. Germline V lookup: CDR1 LNHDA, CDR2 SQIVND (reference sequence). V shed 5 bases and J shed 3 bases, with 14 bases lying between them. This TCR was recovered from a male donor with acute or convalescent COVID-19. What was sequenced was peripheral blood. The genes are TRBV19 and TRBJ1-5; a weak D match, TRBD1 (6 bases). The CDR3 protein is CASSVTGTNNQPQHF. CDR3 sequence (DNA): TGTGCCAGTAGTGTTACCGGGACAAACAATCAGCCCCAGCATTTT.